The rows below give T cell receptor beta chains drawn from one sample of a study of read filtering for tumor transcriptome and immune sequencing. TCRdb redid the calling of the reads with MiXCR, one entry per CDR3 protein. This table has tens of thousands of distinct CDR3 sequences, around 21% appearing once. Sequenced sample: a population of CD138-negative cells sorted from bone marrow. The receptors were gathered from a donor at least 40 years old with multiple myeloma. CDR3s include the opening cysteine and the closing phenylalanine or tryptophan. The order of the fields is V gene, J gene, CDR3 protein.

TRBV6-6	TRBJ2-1	CASSLSGSNNEQFF
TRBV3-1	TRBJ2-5	CASHQWTQETQYF
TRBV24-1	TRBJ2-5	CATSDPNREFQETQYF
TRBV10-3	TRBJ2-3	CAIRERDLTDTQYF
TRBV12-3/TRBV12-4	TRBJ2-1	CASSFKQVLLDEQFF
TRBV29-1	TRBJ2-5	CSVARTAQETQYF
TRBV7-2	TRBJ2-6	CASSLDSSGANVLTF
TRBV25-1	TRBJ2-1	CASSEVVVFGHDEQFF
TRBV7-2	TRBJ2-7	CASSSRASYEQYF
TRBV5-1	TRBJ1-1	CASSFQGGYSTEAFF
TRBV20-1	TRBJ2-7	CSAKDWGGSYEQYF
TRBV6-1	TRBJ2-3	CASSGKGAGADTQYF
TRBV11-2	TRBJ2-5	CASTLDRGSVETQYF
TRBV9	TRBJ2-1	CASSVRTSGGLADEQFF
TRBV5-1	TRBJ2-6	CASSFRDPGTGANVLTF
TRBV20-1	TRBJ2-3	CSARHRGTDTQYF
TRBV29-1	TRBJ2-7	CSVSGQGYEQYF
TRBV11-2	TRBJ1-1	CASSTRDALEAFF
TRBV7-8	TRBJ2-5	CASSPRTRRRETQYF
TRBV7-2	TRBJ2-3	CASSLGQGYTDTQYF
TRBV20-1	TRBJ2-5	CSASRVRETQYF
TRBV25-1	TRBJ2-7	CASTPSRGLGQYF
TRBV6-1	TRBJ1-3	CASSDQAMVSGNTIYF
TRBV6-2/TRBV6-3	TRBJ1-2	CASSQANYGYTF
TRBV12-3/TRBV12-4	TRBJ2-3	CASSYRDSGTDTQYF
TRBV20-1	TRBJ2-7	CSARFAGGSSYEQYF
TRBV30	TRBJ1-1	CAWKTYRDTEAFF
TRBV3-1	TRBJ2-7	CASRSTSGSYEQYF
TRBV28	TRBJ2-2	CASIRQGPGELFF
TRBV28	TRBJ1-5	CASRSGYSNQPQHF
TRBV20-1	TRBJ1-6	CSARRQGSSYNSPLHF
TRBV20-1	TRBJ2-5	CSARDRAGGRETQYF
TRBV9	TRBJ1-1	CASRDLGQRYDEAFF
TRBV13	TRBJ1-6	CASSLSGSPLHF
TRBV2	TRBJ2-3	CASGGGMAGTDTQYF
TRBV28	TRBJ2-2	CASKQGRGTGELFF
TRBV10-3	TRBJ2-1	CAIGAGQNEQFF
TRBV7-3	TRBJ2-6	CASSRDTKSSGANVLTF
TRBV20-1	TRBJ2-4	CSPLGDTKNIQYF
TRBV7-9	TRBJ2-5	CASRTGQTQETQYF
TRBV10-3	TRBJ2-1	CAITDNGAGGVLGLNEQFF
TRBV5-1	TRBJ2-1	CASSARTSGRVNEQFF
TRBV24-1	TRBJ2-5	CATSDWTRIFQETQYF
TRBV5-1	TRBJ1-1	CASSTTGNTEAFF
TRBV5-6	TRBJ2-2	CASSLFLPWSGSNTGELFF
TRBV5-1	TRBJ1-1	CASSREKINTEAFF